This T cell receptor beta chain originates from a study of CD8 T cells in ankylosing spondylitis. Findings of the study overall: Earlier studies detected some motif variants in reactive arthritis synovial fluid and blood. Clones that were linked to disease were CD8+ and were relatively rare in peripheral blood. The study looked at matched synovial fluid samples from ankylosing spondylitis patients. Disease-linked clones were reported to be significantly enriched there.

This clonotype has a count of ten or more. Its specificity is unknown. V lost 3 bases, J lost 9 bases, and 15 bases lay in between. CDR1 and CDR2 (germline): SGHDN, FVKESK. The CDR3 has 15 residues. Quantitative 5'-RACE with molecular barcodes produced the TCR beta libraries. MiXCR, applied by TCRdb to the 5' RACE reads, yields one record per CDR3 protein. The sample holds 25,000 to 40,000 distinct CDR3 sequences; 5.5% to 8% are singletons and the top ten take roughly a tenth. This receptor was obtained from a male donor with ankylosing spondylitis or in good health (not recorded which). Material for sequencing was blood, either unsorted or a sorted T cell fraction (not recorded which). The rearrangement links TRBV14 to TRBJ1-6; TRBD1 is a possible D gene (5 bases). The CDR3 nucleotides read TGTGCCAGCAGCCATGATGGACACCCGGTTTCACCCCTCCACTTT. It specifies CASSHDGHPVSPLHF.